This T cell receptor (beta chain) was sequenced during a study of neurological immune-mediated disorders. General observations from the study: Multiple sclerosis, the disease with the least TCR clonal expansion, fell below healthy controls, whereas HTLV-1-associated myelopathy showed the most.

The germline V gene encodes CDR1 DFQATT and CDR2 SNEGSKA (reference sequence). V lost 0 bases and J lost 7; bases outside the gene matches: 12. The CDR3 spans 16 residues. This clonotype occurred many times. The antigen remains undetermined. The cDNA came from 5'RACE with 10-nucleotide random UMIs. MiXCR was run by TCRdb on the 5' RACE reads, yielding one entry per CDR3 protein. The sample has under 40,000 distinct CDR3 sequences, under 7.5% seen once. The sequence came from a woman between 40 and 50 years old in good health. The sequencing sample was made of PBMCs. The genes are TRBV20-1 and TRBJ1-5; TRBD1 agrees at 7 bases. CDR3 loop: CSAREAESRGGQPQHF. CDR3 in DNA: TGCAGTGCTAGAGAGGCTGAGTCTCGAGGGGGCCAGCCCCAGCATTTT.